The entry that follows covers one T cell receptor beta chain sequence. Its matching antigen is unknown. The sample belongs to a study of identifying expanded T cells in peripheral blood. Notes on the study in general: About 1.2 clones differed between technical replicates, versus about 16 and 19 over time.

Germline V CDR1 and CDR2: SGHAT, FQNNGV. This CDR3 comprises 14 residues. V was trimmed by 4 bases and J by 1 base, leaving 10 bases between them. During the collection period, no donor immune events like infections were recorded. Sequencing was performed with immunoSEQ multiplex PCR; in TCRdb, only in-frame clones are kept and a portion is missing. The table lists 85,000 to 90,000 clones, 86% of them singletons. Sequenced input: blood. This TCR derives from a person aged 18-70 years in good health. The V call is TRBV11-2, the J call TRBJ1-1, with TRBD1 as a possible D gene (5 bases). CDR3 DNA: TGTGCCAGCAGCTACGCAGGGAAGAACACTGAAGCTTTCTTT. Residues: CASSYAGKNTEAFF. Drawing the rest from reference TRBV11-2 and TRBJ1-1, the complete variable domain is EAGVAQSPRYKIIEKRQSVAFWCNPISGHATLYWYQQILGQGPKLLIQFQNNGVVDDSQLPKDRFSAERLKGVDSTLKIQPAKLEDSAVYLCASSYAGKNTEAFFGQGTRLTVV.